The source of this T cell receptor beta chain is a study of cytomegalovirus exposure and HLA in healthy donors. About the study: Of about 390 genotyped donors, 75% to 90% grouped in the Caucasian-associated ancestry cluster.

The CDR3 has 13 amino acids. Germline CDR1 is SQVTM and CDR2 is ANQGSEA. V shed 4 bases and J 10 bases; nucleotides not matched to a gene: 9. It was with 60 Vbeta and 13 Jbeta primers that the PCR ran. This table comes from immunoSEQ multiplex PCR, and its TCRdb copy is limited to in-frame clones, with some not included. The data contain 100,000 to 150,000 clones, roughly 79% of them seen just once; the ten biggest clones take up less than 2%. About this clone itself: The antigen is undetermined.

Regarding the study as a whole: Relative to the approximately 700-donor mean, N-insertions were reportedly fewer in an Asian-associated ancestry cluster in a later analysis.

The chain links TRBV29-1 to TRBJ2-5, with TRBD2 identical over 10 bases. The sample consisted of PBMCs. The receptor was derived from a woman aged 45-60 years in good health and CMV-seronegative. DNA for the CDR3: TGCAGCGTTGGAGCTAGCGGGGGAGTGGACCAGTACTTC. This translates into CSVGASGGVDQYF.